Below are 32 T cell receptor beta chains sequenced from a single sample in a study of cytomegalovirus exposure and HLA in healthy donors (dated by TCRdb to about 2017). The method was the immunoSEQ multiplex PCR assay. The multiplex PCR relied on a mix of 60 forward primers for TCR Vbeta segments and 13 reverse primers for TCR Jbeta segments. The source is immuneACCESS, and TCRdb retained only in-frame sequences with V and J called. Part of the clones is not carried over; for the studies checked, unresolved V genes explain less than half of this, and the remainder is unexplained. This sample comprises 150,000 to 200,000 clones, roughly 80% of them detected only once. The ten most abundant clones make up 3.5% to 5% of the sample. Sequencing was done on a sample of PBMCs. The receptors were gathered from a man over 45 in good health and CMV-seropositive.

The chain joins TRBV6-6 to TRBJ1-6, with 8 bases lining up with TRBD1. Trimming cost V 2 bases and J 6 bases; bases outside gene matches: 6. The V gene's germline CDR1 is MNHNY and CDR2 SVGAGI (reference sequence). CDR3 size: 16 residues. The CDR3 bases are TGTGCCAGCAGTTACGGGGGGGACAGGAGTAATTCACCCCTCCACTTT. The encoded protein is CASSYGGDRSNSPLHF.

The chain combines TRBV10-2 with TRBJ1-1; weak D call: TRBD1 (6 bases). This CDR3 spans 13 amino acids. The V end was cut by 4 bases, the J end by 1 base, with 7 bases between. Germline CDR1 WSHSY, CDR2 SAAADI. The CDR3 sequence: CASSGDKNTEAFF. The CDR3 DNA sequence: TGCGCCAGCAGTGGGGACAAGAACACTGAAGCTTTCTTT.

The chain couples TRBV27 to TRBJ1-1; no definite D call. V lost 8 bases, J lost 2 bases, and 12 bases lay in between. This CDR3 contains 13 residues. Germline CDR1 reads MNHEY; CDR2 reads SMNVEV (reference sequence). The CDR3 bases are TGTGCCAGCCGAAGAGCATCCAACACTGAAGCTTTCTTT. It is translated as CASRRASNTEAFF.

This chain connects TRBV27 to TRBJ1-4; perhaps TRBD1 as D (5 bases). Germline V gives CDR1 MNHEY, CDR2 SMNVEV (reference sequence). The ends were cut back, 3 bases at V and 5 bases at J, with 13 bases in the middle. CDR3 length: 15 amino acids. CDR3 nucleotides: TGTGCCAGCAGTTTTGGCAACGGGGGGAATGAAAAACTGTTTTTT. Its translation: CASSFGNGGNEKLFF.

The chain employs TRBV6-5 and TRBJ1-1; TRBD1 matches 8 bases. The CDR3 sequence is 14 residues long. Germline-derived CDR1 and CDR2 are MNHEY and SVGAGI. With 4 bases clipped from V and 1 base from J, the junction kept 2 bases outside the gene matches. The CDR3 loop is CASSLDRANTEAFF. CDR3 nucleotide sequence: TGTGCCAGCAGTTTGGACAGGGCGAACACTGAAGCTTTCTTT.

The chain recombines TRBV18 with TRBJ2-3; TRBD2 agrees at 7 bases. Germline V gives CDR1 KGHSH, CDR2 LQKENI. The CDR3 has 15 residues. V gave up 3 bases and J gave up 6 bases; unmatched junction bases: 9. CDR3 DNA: TGTGCCAGCTCACCGGGCGCGGGAGAGGTGGATACGCAGTATTTT. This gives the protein CASSPGAGEVDTQYF.

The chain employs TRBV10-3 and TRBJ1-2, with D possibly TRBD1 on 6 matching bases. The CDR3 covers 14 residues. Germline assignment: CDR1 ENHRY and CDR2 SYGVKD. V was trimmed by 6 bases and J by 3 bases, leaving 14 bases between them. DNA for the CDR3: TGTGCCATCAGGAGGGCAGGGGTTCACTATGGCTACACCTTC. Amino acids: CAIRRAGVHYGYTF.

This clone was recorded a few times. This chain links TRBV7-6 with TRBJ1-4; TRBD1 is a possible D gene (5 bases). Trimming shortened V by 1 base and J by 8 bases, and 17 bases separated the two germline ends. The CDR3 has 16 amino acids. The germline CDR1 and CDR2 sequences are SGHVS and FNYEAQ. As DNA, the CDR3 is TGTGCCAGCAGCTTAGGCCTATATGTTGGGGGGGAAAAACTGTTTTTT. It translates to CASSLGLYVGGEKLFF. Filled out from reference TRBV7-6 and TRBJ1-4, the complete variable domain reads GAGVSQSPRYKVTKRGQDVALRCDPISGHVSLYWYRQALGQGPEFLTYFNYEAQQDKSGLPNDRFSAERPEGSISTLTIQRTEQRDSAMYRCASSLGLYVGGEKLFFGSGTQLSVL.

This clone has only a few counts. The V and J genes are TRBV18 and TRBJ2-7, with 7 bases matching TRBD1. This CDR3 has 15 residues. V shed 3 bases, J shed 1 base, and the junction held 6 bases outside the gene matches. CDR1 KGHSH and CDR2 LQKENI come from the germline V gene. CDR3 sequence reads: CASSPSYRGSYEQYF. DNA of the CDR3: TGTGCCAGCTCACCGTCCTACAGGGGTTCCTACGAGCAGTACTTC.

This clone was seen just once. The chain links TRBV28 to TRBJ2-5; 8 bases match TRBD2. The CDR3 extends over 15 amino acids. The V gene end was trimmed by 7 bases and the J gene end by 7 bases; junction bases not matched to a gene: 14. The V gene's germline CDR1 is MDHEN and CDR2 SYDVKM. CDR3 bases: TGTGCCAGCAAGACGGGAGGGCCAGGAGTGCGGACCCAGTACTTC. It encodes CASKTGGPGVRTQYF.

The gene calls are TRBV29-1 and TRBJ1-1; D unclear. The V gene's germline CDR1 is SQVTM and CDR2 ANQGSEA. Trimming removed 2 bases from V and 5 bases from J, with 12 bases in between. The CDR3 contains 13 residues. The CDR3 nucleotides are TGCAGCGTTGAATCGTCCGGGAGGACTGAAGCTTTCTTT. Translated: CSVESSGRTEAFF.

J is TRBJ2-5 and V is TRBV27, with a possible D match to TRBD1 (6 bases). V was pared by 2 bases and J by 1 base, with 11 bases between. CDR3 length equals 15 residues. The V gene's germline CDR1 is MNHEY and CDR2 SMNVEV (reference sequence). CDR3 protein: CASSLGAGVQETQYF. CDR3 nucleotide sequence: TGTGCCAGCAGTTTAGGGGCAGGGGTCCAAGAGACCCAGTACTTC.

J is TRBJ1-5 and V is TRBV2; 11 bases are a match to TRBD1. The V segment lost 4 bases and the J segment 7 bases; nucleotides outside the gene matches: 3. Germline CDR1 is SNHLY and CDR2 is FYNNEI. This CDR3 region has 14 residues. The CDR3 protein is CASSGDRGYQPQHF. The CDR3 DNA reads TGTGCCAGCAGTGGGGACAGGGGGTACCAGCCCCAGCATTTT. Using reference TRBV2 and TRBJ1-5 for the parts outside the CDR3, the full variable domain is EPEVTQTPSHQVTQMGQEVILRCVPISNHLYFYWYRQILGQKVEFLVSFYNNEISEKSEIFDDQFSVERPDGSNFTLKIRSTKLEDSAMYFCASSGDRGYQPQHFGDGTRLSIL.

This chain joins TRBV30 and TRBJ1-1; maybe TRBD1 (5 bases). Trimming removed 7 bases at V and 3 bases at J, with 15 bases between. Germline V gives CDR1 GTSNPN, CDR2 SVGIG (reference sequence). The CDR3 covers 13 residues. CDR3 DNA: TGTGCCTACAAGGCGTGGGGGGACACTGAAGCTTTCTTT. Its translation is CAYKAWGDTEAFF.

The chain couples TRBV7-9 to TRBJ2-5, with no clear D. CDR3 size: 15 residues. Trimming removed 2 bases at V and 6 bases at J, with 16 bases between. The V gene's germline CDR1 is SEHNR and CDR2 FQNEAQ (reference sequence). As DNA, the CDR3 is TGTGCCAGCAGCTTAAGTACAGTCCCTCTGAAGACCCAGTACTTC. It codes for CASSLSTVPLKTQYF.

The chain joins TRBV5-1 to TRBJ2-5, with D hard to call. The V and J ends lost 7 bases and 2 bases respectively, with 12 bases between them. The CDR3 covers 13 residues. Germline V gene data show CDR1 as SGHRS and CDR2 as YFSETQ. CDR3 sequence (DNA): TGCGCCAGCGGAGACGGTAGTCAAGAGACCCAGTACTTC. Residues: CASGDGSQETQYF.

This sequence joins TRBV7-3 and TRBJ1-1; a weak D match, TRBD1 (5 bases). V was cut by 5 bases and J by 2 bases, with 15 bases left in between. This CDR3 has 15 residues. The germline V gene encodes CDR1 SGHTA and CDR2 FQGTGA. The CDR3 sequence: CASSIEVGPNTEAFF. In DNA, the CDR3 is TGTGCCAGCAGCATCGAGGTGGGGCCAAACACTGAAGCTTTCTTT.

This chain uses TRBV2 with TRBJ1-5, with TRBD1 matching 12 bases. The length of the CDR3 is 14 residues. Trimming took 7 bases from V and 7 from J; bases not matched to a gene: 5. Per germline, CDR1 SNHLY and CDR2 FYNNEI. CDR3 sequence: CASTGQGAGQPQHF. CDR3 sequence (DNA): TGTGCCAGCACGGGACAGGGGGCTGGACAGCCCCAGCATTTT.

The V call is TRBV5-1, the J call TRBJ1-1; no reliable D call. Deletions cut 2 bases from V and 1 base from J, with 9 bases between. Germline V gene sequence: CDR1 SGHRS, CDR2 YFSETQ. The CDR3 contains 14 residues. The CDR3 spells CASSFRAGNTEAFF. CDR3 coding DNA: TGCGCCAGCAGCTTCCGAGCGGGGAACACTGAAGCTTTCTTT. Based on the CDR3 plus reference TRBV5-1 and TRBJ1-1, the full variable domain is KAGVTQTPRYLIKTRGQQVTLSCSPISGHRSVSWYQQTPGQGLQFLFEYFSETQRNKGNFPGRFSGRQFSNSRSEMNVSTLELGDSALYLCASSFRAGNTEAFFGQGTRLTVV.

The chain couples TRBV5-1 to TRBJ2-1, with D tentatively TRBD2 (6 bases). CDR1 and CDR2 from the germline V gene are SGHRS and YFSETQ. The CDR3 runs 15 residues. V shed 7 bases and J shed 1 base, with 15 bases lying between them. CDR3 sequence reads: CASGPGVLSYNEQFF. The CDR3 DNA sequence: TGCGCCAGCGGTCCGGGGGTTCTATCCTACAATGAGCAGTTCTTC.

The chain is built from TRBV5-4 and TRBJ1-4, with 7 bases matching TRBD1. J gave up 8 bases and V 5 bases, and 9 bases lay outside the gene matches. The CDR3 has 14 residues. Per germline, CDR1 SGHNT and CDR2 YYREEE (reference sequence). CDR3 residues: CASSLDRSAEKLFF. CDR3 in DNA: TGTGCCAGCAGTCTGGACAGGTCGGCAGAAAAACTGTTTTTT.

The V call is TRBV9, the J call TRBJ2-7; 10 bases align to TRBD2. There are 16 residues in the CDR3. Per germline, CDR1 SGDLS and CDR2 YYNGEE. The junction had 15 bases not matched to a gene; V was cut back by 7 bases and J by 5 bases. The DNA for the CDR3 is TGTGCCAGCGGGGGGGGTCTAGCGGGAGTCGGGAACGAGCAGTACTTC. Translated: CASGGGLAGVGNEQYF.

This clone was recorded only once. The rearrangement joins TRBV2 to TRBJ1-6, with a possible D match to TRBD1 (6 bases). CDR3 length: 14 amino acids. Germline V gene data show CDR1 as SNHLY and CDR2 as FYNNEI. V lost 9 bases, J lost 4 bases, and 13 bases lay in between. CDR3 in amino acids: CASRPQGYNSPLHF. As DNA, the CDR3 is TGTGCCAGTCGACCCCAGGGGTATAATTCACCCCTCCACTTT.

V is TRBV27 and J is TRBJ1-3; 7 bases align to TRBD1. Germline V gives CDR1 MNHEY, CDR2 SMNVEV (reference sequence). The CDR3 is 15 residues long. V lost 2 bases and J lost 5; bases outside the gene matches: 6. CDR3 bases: TGTGCCAGCAGTTTAACCTGGGACAGCCGAAACACCATATATTTT. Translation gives CASSLTWDSRNTIYF.

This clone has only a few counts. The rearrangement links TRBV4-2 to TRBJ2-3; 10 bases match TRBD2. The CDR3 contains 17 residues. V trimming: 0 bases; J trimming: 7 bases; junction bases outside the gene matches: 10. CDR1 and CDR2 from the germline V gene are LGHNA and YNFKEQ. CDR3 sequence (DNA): TGTGCCAGCAGCCAAGATGTGGGAGCGGGAGGGGCGAATACGCAGTATTTT. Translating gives CASSQDVGAGGANTQYF.

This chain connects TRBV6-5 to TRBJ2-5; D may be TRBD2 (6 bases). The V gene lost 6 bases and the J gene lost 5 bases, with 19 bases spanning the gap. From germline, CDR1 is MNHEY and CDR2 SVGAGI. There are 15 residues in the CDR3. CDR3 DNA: TGTGCCAGCAGCCGGAGGAGGGAGTCGGTGGAGACCCAGTACTTC. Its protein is CASSRRRESVETQYF.

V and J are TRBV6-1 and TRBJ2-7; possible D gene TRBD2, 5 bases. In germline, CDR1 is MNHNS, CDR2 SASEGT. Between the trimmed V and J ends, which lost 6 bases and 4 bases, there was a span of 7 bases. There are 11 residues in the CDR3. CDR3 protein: CASRTIYEQYF. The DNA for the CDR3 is TGTGCCAGCAGGACTATTTACGAGCAGTACTTC.

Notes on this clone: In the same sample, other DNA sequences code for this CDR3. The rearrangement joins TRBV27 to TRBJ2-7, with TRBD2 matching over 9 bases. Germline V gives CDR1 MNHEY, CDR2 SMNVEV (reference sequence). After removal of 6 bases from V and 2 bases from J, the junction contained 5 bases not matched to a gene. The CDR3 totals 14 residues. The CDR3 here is CASSLTSGAYEQYF. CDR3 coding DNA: TGTGCCAGCAGCTTGACTAGCGGCGCCTACGAGCAGTACTTC.

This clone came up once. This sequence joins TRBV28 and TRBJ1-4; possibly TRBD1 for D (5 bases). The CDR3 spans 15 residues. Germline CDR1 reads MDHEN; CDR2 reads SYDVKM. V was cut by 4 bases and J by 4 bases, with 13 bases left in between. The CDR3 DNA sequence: TGTGCCAGCAGTTCCGCGGGACCGGTTAATGAAAAACTGTTTTTT. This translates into CASSSAGPVNEKLFF.

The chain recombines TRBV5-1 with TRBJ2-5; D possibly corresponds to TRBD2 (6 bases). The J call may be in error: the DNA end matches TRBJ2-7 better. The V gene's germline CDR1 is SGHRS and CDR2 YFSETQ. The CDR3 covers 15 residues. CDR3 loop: CASSFTGGGAYEQYF. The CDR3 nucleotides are TGCGCCAGCAGCTTTACAGGCGGAGGGGCCTACGAGCAGTACTTC.

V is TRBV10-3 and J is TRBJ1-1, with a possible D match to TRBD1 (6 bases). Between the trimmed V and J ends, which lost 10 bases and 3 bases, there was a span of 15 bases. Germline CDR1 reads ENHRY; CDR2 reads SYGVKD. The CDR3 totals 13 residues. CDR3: CATTGRWDTEAFF. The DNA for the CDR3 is TGTGCCACGACAGGTCGATGGGACACTGAAGCTTTCTTT.

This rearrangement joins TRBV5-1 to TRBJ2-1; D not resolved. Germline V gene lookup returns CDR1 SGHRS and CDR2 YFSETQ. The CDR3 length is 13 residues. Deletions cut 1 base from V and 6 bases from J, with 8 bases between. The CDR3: CASSLSRGNEQFF. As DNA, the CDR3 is TGCGCCAGCAGCTTGAGTAGAGGCAATGAGCAGTTCTTC.